The 18 T cell receptor beta chains given below trace back to one sample, sequenced in a study of T cells in Graves' hyperthyroidism and ophthalmopathy. Amplification targeted TCR beta CDR3 regions from RNA transcripts. HTBI primers were the set used in a first-round RT-PCR of the TCR CDR3. TCRdb reanalysed the multiplex PCR reads using MiXCR and keeps one entry per CDR3 protein. Among 500,000 to 550,000 distinct CDR3 sequences listed, just under 20% were seen once. The specimen was blood. The receptors shown here come from a man in his forties with Graves' ophthalmopathy.

This clonotype was detected a few times. The chain combines TRBV11-2 with TRBJ2-7, with 9 bases aligning to TRBD2. CDR1 is SGHAT and CDR2 is FQNNGV in the germline V gene. The CDR3 is 15 amino acids. Losses at the gene ends were 2 bases for V and 2 bases for J; bases not matched to a gene: 4. This chain's CDR3 is CASSLNSGSPYEQYF. CDR3 sequence (DNA): TGTGCCAGCAGCTTAAATAGCGGGAGCCCCTACGAGCAGTACTTC.

This clonotype was seen many times. This chain links TRBV7-9 with TRBJ1-2; D remains ambiguous. CDR1 and CDR2 from the germline V gene are SEHNR and FQNEAQ (reference sequence). Trimming took 4 bases from V and 4 from J, leaving 16 bases between them. This CDR3 region has 15 residues. The CDR3 protein is CASSWIRLPGYGYTF. The CDR3 DNA reads TGTGCCAGCAGCTGGATTAGACTTCCCGGCTATGGCTACACCTTC.

The chain couples TRBV7-9 to TRBJ2-1; D may be TRBD1 (5 bases). The V and J ends lost 6 bases and 4 bases respectively, with 10 bases between them. The CDR3 is made up of 13 amino acids. Germline CDR1 SEHNR, CDR2 FQNEAQ (reference sequence). The CDR3 DNA follows: TGTGCCAGCAGTCCTAGACAGTACAATGAGCAGTTCTTC. As protein: CASSPRQYNEQFF.

The gene calls are TRBV30 and TRBJ2-1, with D possibly being TRBD1 (6 bases). The CDR3 length is 10 residues. V lost 5 bases and J lost 10, with 9 bases in between. Germline V gene lookup returns CDR1 GTSNPN and CDR2 SVGIG (reference sequence). CDR3 amino acids: CAWGGREQFF. CDR3 sequence (DNA): TGTGCCTGGGGGGGCCGGGAGCAGTTCTTC.

The V gene is TRBV9, the J gene TRBJ2-1, with D possibly TRBD1 on 5 matching bases. The germline V gene has CDR1 SGDLS and CDR2 YYNGEE. V lost 2 bases and J 9 bases, leaving 15 bases between the germline ends. The CDR3 runs 14 residues. Here the CDR3 reads CASSVGLPSSEQFF. CDR3 bases: TGTGCCAGCAGCGTGGGGCTGCCAAGTAGTGAGCAGTTCTTC.

The chain couples TRBV7-9 to TRBJ2-7, with D possibly matching TRBD2 (6 bases). V was cut by 0 bases and J by 5 bases, with 17 bases left in between. This CDR3 has 16 amino acids. CDR1 is SEHNR and CDR2 is FQNEAQ in the germline V gene (reference sequence). CDR3: CASSLAGGRPSDEQYF. The CDR3 bases are TGTGCCAGCAGCTTAGCGGGAGGCAGGCCCTCTGACGAGCAGTACTTC.

The DNA for the CDR3 is TGTGCCACCAGCAGAGATCGAGTTGTTCAGTACTTC. Amino acid sequence: CATSRDRVVQYF. V and J are TRBV15 and TRBJ2-4; D is uncertain. Germline lookup yields CDR1 LNHNV and CDR2 YYDKDF (reference sequence). Trimming took 0 bases from V and 11 from J, leaving 8 bases between them. The CDR3 is made up of 12 amino acids. The whole variable domain, remainder taken from reference TRBV15 and TRBJ2-4, is DAMVIQNPRYQVTQFGKPVTLSCSQTLNHNVMYWYQQKSSQAPKLLFHYYDKDFNNEADTPDNFQSRRPNTSFCFLDIRSPGLGDTAMYLCATSRDRVVQYFGAGTRLSVL.

The chain combines TRBV6-6 with TRBJ2-7; TRBD1 might be the D (5 bases). The CDR3 extends over 14 amino acids. V was clipped by 0 bases and J by 7 bases, with 13 bases between them. Per the germline V gene, CDR1 is MNHNY and CDR2 is SVGAGI (reference sequence). The DNA for the CDR3 is TGTGCCAGCAGTTACTCGCGCTCAGGGTTTGAGCAGTACTTC. Residues: CASSYSRSGFEQYF.

The genes are TRBV9 and TRBJ2-1, with unresolved D. The CDR3 sequence is 15 residues long. V lost 3 bases and J lost 10, with 20 bases in between. In germline, CDR1 is SGDLS, CDR2 YYNGEE. CDR3 in DNA: TGTGCCAGCAGCGCAGTAGCCACCGACCTTTCAGAGCAGTTCTTC. Encoded protein: CASSAVATDLSEQFF.

This clonotype was recorded a few times. The chain employs TRBV7-6 and TRBJ1-1; D ambiguous. The germline V gene has CDR1 SGHVS and CDR2 FNYEAQ. With 5 bases removed from V and 1 base from J, the gap between germline ends came to 20 bases. The CDR3 runs 17 residues. This CDR3 reads CASSPRPMGWENTEAFF. Written as DNA, the CDR3 is TGTGCCAGCAGCCCACGTCCTATGGGCTGGGAGAACACTGAAGCTTTCTTT.

This clonotype came up a few times. The chain links TRBV18 to TRBJ2-3; D may be TRBD1 or TRBD2 (6 bases each). The V gene's germline CDR1 is KGHSH and CDR2 LQKENI. Trimming cost V 3 bases and J 4 bases, with 11 bases left between them. The length of the CDR3 is 14 residues. CDR3 DNA sequence: TGTGCCAGCTCACCTCCAGGGGAGGCAGATACGCAGTATTTT. Translation: CASSPPGEADTQYF.

This clonotype was seen repeatedly, ten times or more. The chain has TRBV4-1 and TRBJ2-2; D call uncertain. Deletions cut 0 bases from V and 7 bases from J, with 12 bases between. CDR3 length equals 15 residues. Germline CDR1 is MGHRA and CDR2 is YSYEKL. CDR3 protein: CASSQDRTVIGELFF. The DNA of the CDR3 is TGCGCCAGCAGCCAAGATAGAACGGTTATCGGGGAGCTGTTTTTT.

This chain uses TRBV10-3 with TRBJ2-3; 13 bases agree with TRBD2. Germline assignment: CDR1 ENHRY and CDR2 SYGVKD. The CDR3 has 17 amino acids. The V segment lost 10 bases and the J segment 2 bases; nucleotides outside the gene matches: 12. The CDR3, as DNA: TGTGCCACCACCCGGGCACTAGCGGGGGGGTACACAGATACGCAGTATTTT. Protein sequence: CATTRALAGGYTDTQYF.

This clonotype was seen many times. The rearrangement uses TRBV30 and TRBJ1-1; weak D call: TRBD1 (6 bases). Germline-derived CDR1 and CDR2 are GTSNPN and SVGIG (reference sequence). This CDR3 comprises 13 residues. Trimming took off 8 bases at V and 4 bases at J, with 17 bases between the two ends. The CDR3 loop reads CAIGRGGFTEAFF. CDR3 in DNA: TGTGCCATCGGGAGGGGGGGTTTCACTGAAGCTTTCTTT.

Notes on this clonotype: With a much larger clone just one base away, this may be a read error. The V call is TRBV7-2, the J call TRBJ1-2; D is unclear. There are 13 residues in the CDR3. The V end lost 5 bases, the J end lost 8 bases, and 15 bases lay between the germline ends. Germline V lookup: CDR1 SGHTA, CDR2 FQGNSA. CDR3 region: CASSRPSEVGYTF. The CDR3 coding sequence is TGTGCCAGCAGCCGCCCCTCGGAAGTGGGCTACACCTTC.

This chain uses TRBV13 with TRBJ2-1, with D hard to call. The CDR3 runs to 13 residues. The V gene's germline CDR1 is PRHDT and CDR2 FYEKMQ (reference sequence). V gave up 6 bases and J gave up 4 bases, with 10 bases separating them. CDR3 sequence reads: CASRVRAYNEQFF. In DNA form, the CDR3 reads TGTGCCAGCAGGGTAAGGGCGTACAATGAGCAGTTCTTC.

In this sample, this clonotype turned up a few times. The chain links TRBV6-1 to TRBJ2-1, with D uncertain. The length of the CDR3 is 15 residues. Germline CDR1 and CDR2: MNHNS and SASEGT. The V gene lost 6 bases and the J gene lost 0 bases, with 12 bases spanning the gap. This CDR3 reads CASSQTYSSYNEQFF. The CDR3, as DNA: TGTGCCAGCAGCCAGACCTATAGCTCCTACAATGAGCAGTTCTTC.

The V and J genes are TRBV6-1 and TRBJ2-7; D unresolved. Germline loops: CDR1 MNHNS, CDR2 SASEGT. The V end was cut by 7 bases, the J end by 1 base, with 14 bases between. The CDR3 consists of 14 residues. CDR3 residues: CASTQDGPSYEQYF. CDR3 in DNA: TGTGCCAGCACCCAGGACGGGCCGTCCTACGAGCAGTACTTC.